This TCR beta chain came from a study of read filtering for tumor transcriptome and immune sequencing. Study-wide background: RNA-seq yielded only roughly 80 to 1,400 TCR reads, IR-seq about 3.5 to 10.27 million.

The library was built from roughly 400 ng RNA with molecular barcoded adaptors for alpha/delta and beta/gamma chains. TCRdb reanalysed the reads using MiXCR and keeps one entry per CDR3 protein. The repertoire holds 90,000 to 95,000 distinct CDR3 sequences, with roughly 21% as singletons. In this sample, this clonotype turned up many times. Sequence at one end of the junction differs from germline and may be a read error. The TCR sequence derives from a donor aged 40 or older with multiple myeloma. The sample comprised a population of CD138-negative cells sorted from bone marrow.

The CDR3 nucleotides read TGTGCCAGCACCCCTAGTGGGGGGACAGCCCCGGGGATCTTT. It specifies CASTPSGGTAPGIF. V and J are TRBV28 and TRBJ1-1; 7 positions agree with TRBD1. The CDR3 loop spans 14 amino acids. The V gene's germline CDR1 is MDHEN and CDR2 SYDVKM.